The sequence of this T cell receptor (beta chain) was determined in a study of T cell responses to AZD1222 COVID-19 vaccine (dated by TCRdb to the early 2020s). Background for the entire study: AZD1222 recipients whose second dose came at about 4 weeks and those whose second dose came at about 12 weeks were combined into one group, since spike-specific TCR depth and breadth did not differ between the two schedules. Enrollment into the trials was organized by age into subgroups of 18-55, 56-69 and 70-plus years, and those subgroups contained about 160, 30 and 59 TCR-sequenced participants, respectively. A total of about 230 trial participants underwent TCR sequencing, of whom 207 received two doses of AZD1222 and 26 received two doses of the MenACWY control vaccine. Broader findings and caveats from the paper: Reportedly, almost half of the unique spike-specific TCRs recognized epitopes lying outside the regions that are mutated in the B.1.351 and B.1.1.7 variants. A significant rise in spike-specific TCR breadth and depth was observed after two AZD1222 doses relative to day 0 and relative to MenACWY recipients. Participants were mostly white British, with more females than males. The authors suggested clonal diversity may have been underestimated. Conclusions about previously exposed vaccinees are limited because only five to seven AZD1222 recipients were SARS-CoV-2 seropositive at baseline. The vaccine-associated CD4 TCRs covered the entire spike protein, and the dominant responses fell in regions 160-218 and 743-854. Because no day 14 peak-response samples were available, the repertoires could be characterized only after the peak T cell response. In the small 56-69-year group, the increase in depth fell short of significance, most likely because of low power.

According to the study, the label for this sample's time point signals: baseline before first vaccination. Samples from vaccinated people were obtained from the UK trials COV001 and COV002, which included a single-blind randomized controlled phase 2/3 trial of AZD1222 (ChAdOx1 nCoV-19) in healthy adults. For TCRbeta chain sequencing, PBMC samples from trial participants were taken at day 0 and at day 28 after the second dose. About this clone: Its recognized antigen is unknown. Base qualities were left out, and no much larger clone turns up one base away.

The CDR3 regions of human TCRbeta chains were analyzed by immunosequencing. For the original study's pipeline: Repertoire TCRs were checked for matches against a reference library of SARS-CoV-2-specific TCRs that had been generated using the MIRA antigen-specificity platform. Breadth was defined as the fraction of unique TCRs that were SARS-CoV-2-associated. Depth was defined as the fraction of total T cells that were SARS-CoV-2-associated. Each spike-specific TCR was assigned to its reactive spike region and to a CD4 or CD8 class using the MIRA data. Log10-transformed breadth and depth values were compared by one-way ANOVA with Sidak's multiple comparisons tests. In its TCRdb copy, this immuneACCESS table keeps in-frame sequences only and misses some clones. Where compared with another copy, unresolved V genes explain less than half of these, and the others have no known cause. Clone size and the V and J calls come from that table; the DNA yielded D and trimming. The sample table records just under 85,000 clones; 86% of these occur just once. Of the sample, over 8% falls within the top ten clones.

Trimming takes 2 bases off V and 2 bases off J; junction bases not matched to a gene: 2. There are 14 amino acids in the CDR3, from cysteine to phenylalanine inclusive. CDR3 DNA only is kept here, 42 bases in frame from base 1. From a lookup of the germline V gene (reference sequence), CDR1 and CDR2 are LNHDA and SQIVND. Here the sequenced sample was peripheral blood, taken on day 0 of AZD1222 vaccination. The receptor comes from an adult in good health. The chain links TRBV19 with TRBJ1-1; 7 of the junction bases match TRBD1. The CDR3: CASSIRGLNTEAFF. In nucleotide form, the sequence is TGTGCCAGTAGTATAAGGGGGCTAAACACTGAAGCTTTCTTT.